This T cell receptor (beta chain) was identified in a study of T cell responses to AZD1222 COVID-19 vaccine. Germline V gives CDR1 MNHEY, CDR2 SVGAGI. The CDR3 consists of 13 residues. The germline V and J ends were trimmed by 9 bases and 7 bases, with 15 bases remaining between them. Study results and limitations: Repertoires were collected only later (after the peak T cell response had occurred).

Points on this clone: The antigen is unknown.

Produced via immunoSEQ multiplex PCR; TCRdb's table is partial and in-frame only. The table shows under 150,000 clones, with approximately 89% occurring only once. The clonotype comes from an adult in good health. This chain joins TRBV6-5 and TRBJ2-2; no firm D call. The sequenced sample was peripheral blood, obtained on day 0 of AZD1222 vaccination. CDR3 in DNA: TGTGCCAGGCCGGGCAGCCATATCGGGGAGCTGTTTTTT. Translated, it gives CARPGSHIGELFF.